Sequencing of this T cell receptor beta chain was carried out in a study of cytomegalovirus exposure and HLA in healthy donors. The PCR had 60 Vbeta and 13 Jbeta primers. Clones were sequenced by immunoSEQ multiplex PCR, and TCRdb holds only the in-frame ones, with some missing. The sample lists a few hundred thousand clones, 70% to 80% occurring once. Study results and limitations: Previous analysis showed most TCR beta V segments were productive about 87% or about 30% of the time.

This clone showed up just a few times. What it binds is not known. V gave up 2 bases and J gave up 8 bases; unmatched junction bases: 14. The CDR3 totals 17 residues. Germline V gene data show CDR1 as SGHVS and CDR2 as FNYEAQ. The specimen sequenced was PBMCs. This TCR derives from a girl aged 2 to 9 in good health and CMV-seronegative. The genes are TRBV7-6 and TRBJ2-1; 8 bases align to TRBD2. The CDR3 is CASSLTPGGAGADEQFF. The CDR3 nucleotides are TGTGCCAGCAGCTTAACCCCCGGTGGAGCGGGGGCCGATGAGCAGTTCTTC. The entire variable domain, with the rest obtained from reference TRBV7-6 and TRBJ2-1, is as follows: GAGVSQSPRYKVTKRGQDVALRCDPISGHVSLYWYRQALGQGPEFLTYFNYEAQQDKSGLPNDRFSAERPEGSISTLTIQRTEQRDSAMYRCASSLTPGGAGADEQFFGPGTRLTVL.